The 13 T cell receptor beta chains reported below all come from one sample, sequenced in a study of identical twins. MiXCR, run by TCRdb on the 5' RACE reads, gives a single entry per CDR3 protein. This sample carries approximately 550,000 distinct CDR3 sequences, around 22% of them seen once, and the ten largest clones take 0.4% to 0.6%. A further study also used this sample, focusing on yellow fever vaccine responses in identical twins.

The specimen sequenced was CD4+ T cells sorted from blood. The receptors were gathered from a woman in her late teens or twenties in good health.

This clonotype was observed a handful of times. This sequence joins TRBV12-3 or TRBV12-4 and TRBJ2-5, with D perhaps TRBD1 or TRBD2 (5 bases each). This CDR3 is built from 14 residues. V lost 1 base and J 5 bases, leaving 11 bases between the germline ends. The CDR3 region is CASSLGGTGETQYF. In DNA, the CDR3 is TGTGCCAGCAGTTTAGGGGGGACCGGGGAGACCCAGTACTTC.

Ten or more counts support this clonotype. This sequence joins TRBV5-1 and TRBJ2-2, with 7 bases fitting TRBD2. Germline assignment: CDR1 SGHRS and CDR2 YFSETQ. Losses at the gene ends were 2 bases for V and 4 bases for J; bases not matched to a gene: 8. CDR3 length: 16 residues. The CDR3 coding sequence is TGCGCCAGCAGCTTAGCGGGATCCTCTGGCACCGGGGAGCTGTTTTTT. Protein sequence: CASSLAGSSGTGELFF.

The chain recombines TRBV12-3 or TRBV12-4 with TRBJ2-1; TRBD2 aligns across 11 bases. Trimming removed 2 bases from V and 8 bases from J; junction bases left unmatched: 11. The CDR3 totals 17 residues. CDR3 bases: TGTGCCAGCAGTTTATGGCTAGCGGGAGGTGCACTAGATGAGCAGTTCTTC. Translated, it gives CASSLWLAGGALDEQFF.

The chain recombines TRBV5-1 with TRBJ2-7; 9 positions match TRBD2. Germline V gives CDR1 SGHRS, CDR2 YFSETQ. The CDR3 has 17 amino acids. Losses at the gene ends were 0 bases for V and 1 base for J; bases not matched to a gene: 8. DNA of the CDR3: TGCGCCAGCAGCTTGGTGCCCATAGCGGGGGATTCCTACGAGCAGTACTTC. Its protein product is CASSLVPIAGDSYEQYF.

The J gene is TRBJ2-7, the V gene TRBV9, with a tentative D call TRBD1 (5 bases). The V end was cut by 4 bases, the J end by 2 bases, with 13 bases between. Germline V CDR1 and CDR2: SGDLS, YYNGEE. The CDR3 runs to 14 residues. CDR3 DNA: TGTGCCAGCAGCCCCCATGGGGCAGCCTACGAGCAGTACTTC. Protein: CASSPHGAAYEQYF.

The chain uses TRBV4-2 and TRBJ2-5, with TRBD2 identical over 9 bases. This CDR3 is 18 amino acids long. Germline-derived CDR1 and CDR2 are LGHNA and YNFKEQ. With V trimmed by 0 bases and J by 4 bases, 12 bases remained unmatched. CDR3 nucleotides: TGTGCCAGCAGCCAAGATCTGGCGAGCGGGGGGCCGCGAGAGACCCAGTACTTC. Translation: CASSQDLASGGPRETQYF.

The chain couples TRBV4-1 to TRBJ1-2; unclear D gene. This CDR3 contains 14 residues. Trimming cost V 5 bases and J 4 bases, with 14 bases left between them. The germline CDR1 and CDR2 sequences are MGHRA and YSYEKL. The CDR3 sequence: CASSTRTVSYGYTF. The CDR3 DNA sequence: TGCGCCAGCAGCACCAGAACTGTAAGCTATGGCTACACCTTC.

The chain carries TRBV7-9 and TRBJ2-2; no clear D gene. V was trimmed by 1 base and J by 3 bases, leaving 3 bases between them. This CDR3 region has 13 residues. Germline V gene lookup returns CDR1 SEHNR and CDR2 FQNEAQ (reference sequence). The CDR3 loop reads CASSLEYTGELFF. CDR3 DNA: TGTGCCAGCAGCTTAGAGTACACCGGGGAGCTGTTTTTT.

This chain's CDR3 is CASSLWGTGTEAFF. In nucleotides, the CDR3 is TGTGCCAGCTCACTATGGGGGACGGGGACTGAAGCTTTCTTT. The chain uses TRBV18 and TRBJ1-1, with D tentatively TRBD1 (5 bases). Trimming removed 4 bases from V and 5 bases from J, with 14 bases in between. This CDR3 comprises 14 residues. The V gene's germline CDR1 is KGHSH and CDR2 LQKENI. The full variable domain, in which reference TRBV18 and TRBJ1-1 provide the parts outside the CDR3, is NAGVMQNPRHLVRRRGQEARLRCSPMKGHSHVYWYRQLPEEGLKFMVYLQKENIIDESGMPKERFSAEFPKEGPSILRIQQVVRGDSAAYFCASSLWGTGTEAFFGQGTRLTVV.

The V gene is TRBV4-1, the J gene TRBJ2-1; 9 bases are a match to TRBD1. The CDR3 is 15 amino acids. The germline gives CDR1 MGHRA, CDR2 YSYEKL. Losses at the gene ends were 2 bases for V and 6 bases for J; bases not matched to a gene: 5. In DNA, the CDR3 is TGCGCCAGCAGCCAAACCGGGACAGGGTTCAATGAGCAGTTCTTC. This translates into CASSQTGTGFNEQFF.

The chain uses TRBV6-1 and TRBJ2-5; the D is unclear. Germline lookup yields CDR1 MNHNS and CDR2 SASEGT. CDR3 length: 15 amino acids. The V gene lost 6 bases and the J gene lost 5 bases, with 19 bases spanning the gap. The CDR3 bases are TGTGCCAGCAGCCCCCCCCTCGTGATGGGGGAGACCCAGTACTTC. Protein sequence: CASSPPLVMGETQYF.

This clonotype has a handful of counts. The chain joins TRBV29-1 to TRBJ2-7, with 11 positions matching TRBD2. Germline lookup yields CDR1 SQVTM and CDR2 ANQGSEA. This CDR3 has 12 residues. Germline trimming cut 4 bases from V and 6 bases from J; bases unmatched to any gene: 2. The CDR3 DNA reads as TGCAGCGTTGTAGCGGGAGGGCTCGAGCAGTACTTC. Translated: CSVVAGGLEQYF.

The chain links TRBV12-3 or TRBV12-4 to TRBJ2-3; 12 nucleotides line up with TRBD2. Losses at the gene ends were 5 bases for V and 5 bases for J; bases not matched to a gene: 8. The CDR3 consists of 16 residues. This CDR3 reads CASSPSGRAGKDTQYF. In DNA, the CDR3 is TGTGCCAGCAGTCCTAGCGGGAGGGCCGGGAAAGATACGCAGTATTTT.